These T cell receptor beta chains were read from a single sample in a study of blood T cell repertoires in COVID-19. The method was immunoSEQ multiplex PCR; TCRdb's version includes in-frame clones alone and lacks a portion of them. The sample yields under 250,000 clones, more than 75% seen once. Material: peripheral blood. The receptors come from a woman aged 80 or over with COVID-19, enrolled during active disease. Both conserved end residues are part of each CDR3. D genes are given only for firm matches. Clone size, where shown, is once, few, many, or a class for clones that have expanded.

NA	TRBV28	NA	TRBJ1-3	CASYRAGNTIYF	TGTGCCAGCTACAGGGCTGGAAACACCATATATTTT
NA	TRBV5-4	NA	TRBJ1-1	CASSSGIMNTEAFF	TGTGCCAGCAGTTCAGGGATCATGAACACTGAAGCTTTCTTT
NA	TRBV19	NA	TRBJ1-6	CASSDDRSPPLHF	TGTGCCAGTAGCGATGACAGGTCGCCACCCCTCCACTTT
NA	TRBV7-7	TRBD1	TRBJ1-4	CASSLVPKGTGGTCGANEKLFF	TGTGCCAGCAGCTTAGTCCCCAAGGGGACAGGGGGAACTTGCGGGGCTAATGAAAAACTGTTTTTT
NA	TRBV4-1	NA	TRBJ2-3	CASSRGRTDTQYF	TGCGCCAGCAGCCGAGGGCGCACAGATACGCAGTATTTT
once	TRBV5-8	TRBD1	TRBJ1-5	CASSSGQYSNQPQHF	TGTGCCAGCAGCTCGGGACAGTATAGCAATCAGCCCCAGCATTTT
once	TRBV23-1	TRBD1	TRBJ1-3	CASSQSGQGDGNTIYF	TGCGCCAGCAGTCAATCGGGCCAGGGGGACGGAAACACCATATATTTT
NA	TRBV5-8	NA	TRBJ1-1	CASSLDEGLTTEAFF	TGTGCCAGCAGCTTGGATGAGGGTCTGACCACTGAAGCTTTCTTT
NA	TRBV6-5	TRBD1	TRBJ2-4	CASTLTGVAKNIQYF	TGTGCCAGCACTTTGACAGGGGTAGCCAAAAACATTCAGTACTTC
NA	TRBV5-1	NA	TRBJ2-3	CASSWRGSSTDTQYF	TGCGCCAGCAGCTGGAGGGGCTCTAGCACAGATACGCAGTATTTT
NA	TRBV19	TRBD1	TRBJ1-5	CASSIVGTGNRSPQHF	TGTGCCAGTAGTATAGTAGGGACAGGGAATAGATCCCCCCAGCATTTT
NA	TRBV10-3	TRBD1	TRBJ2-2	CAISTTGGNGELFF	TGTGCCATCAGTACGACAGGGGGCAACGGGGAGCTGTTTTTT
NA	TRBV11-3	NA	TRBJ2-2	CASSASPPPTGELFF	TGTGCCAGCAGCGCTAGCCCCCCGCCCACCGGGGAGCTGTTTTTT
NA	TRBV4-1	TRBD1	TRBJ2-1	CASSQDGWTGGRDEQFF	TGCGCCAGCAGCCAGGACGGATGGACAGGGGGCAGAGATGAGCAGTTCTTC
NA	TRBV6-5	TRBD1	TRBJ1-1	CASSYPGGTEAFF	TGTGCCAGCAGTTACCCAGGGGGCACTGAAGCTTTCTTT
once	TRBV5-1	TRBD1	TRBJ1-1	CASSLAQLWTGTNTEAFF	TGCGCCAGCAGCTTGGCCCAATTATGGACAGGGACGAACACTGAAGCTTTCTTT
few	TRBV7-2	NA	TRBJ1-2	CASSSDRYGYTF	TGTGCCAGCAGCTCCGACAGATATGGCTACACCTTC
NA	TRBV2	NA	TRBJ1-1	CASSEVRLTEAFF	TGTGCCAGCAGTGAAGTGAGGTTAACTGAAGCTTTCTTT
NA	TRBV9	NA	TRBJ1-6	CASSVADKNSPLHF	TGTGCCAGCAGCGTAGCTGACAAGAATTCACCCCTCCACTTT
once	TRBV7-2	TRBD1	TRBJ1-5	CASSPTGAVMRGNQPQHF	TGTGCCAGCAGCCCGACAGGGGCCGTAATGCGGGGCAATCAGCCCCAGCATTTT
NA	TRBV3-1/TRBV3-2	NA	TRBJ2-3	CASSQVAASTDTQYF	TGTGCCAGCAGCCAAGTAGCAGCTAGCACAGATACGCAGTATTTT
NA	TRBV7-9	NA	TRBJ1-2	CASSPQSGGYTF	TGTGCCAGCAGCCCCCAGTCGGGGGGCTACACCTTC
NA	TRBV7-8	NA	TRBJ1-1	CASSLDRATEAFF	TGTGCCAGCAGCTTAGACAGGGCCACTGAAGCTTTCTTT
NA	TRBV28	TRBD2	TRBJ2-5	CASSFIRSASGGETQYF	TGTGCCAGCAGTTTCATTAGGTCCGCTAGCGGGGGGGAGACCCAGTACTTC
NA	TRBV7-9	TRBD2	TRBJ2-3	CASNGLAGGDTQYF	TGTGCCAGCAATGGACTAGCGGGGGGAGATACGCAGTATTTT
NA	TRBV21-1	NA	TRBJ1-5	CASNPKPDRGGNQPQHF	TGTGCCAGCAACCCAAAACCTGACAGGGGAGGCAATCAGCCCCAGCATTTT
NA	TRBV28	TRBD1	TRBJ1-2	CASRRQGAKYGYTF	TGTGCCAGCAGAAGACAGGGGGCCAAATATGGCTACACCTTC
NA	TRBV5-1	TRBD1	TRBJ2-1	CASSSGTGGYNEQFF	TGCGCCAGCAGCTCTGGGACAGGGGGCTACAATGAGCAGTTCTTC
few	TRBV19	NA	TRBJ1-3	CASSSRGNTIYF	TGTGCCAGTAGCTCGAGGGGAAACACCATATATTTT
NA	TRBV11-2	NA	TRBJ2-2	CASSRAPGELFF	TGTGCCAGCAGCCGCGCTCCCGGGGAGCTGTTTTTT
once	TRBV30	NA	TRBJ2-6	CAWSPTGNSGANVLTF	TGTGCCTGGAGTCCTACAGGCAACTCTGGGGCCAACGTCCTGACTTTC
NA	TRBV4-2	NA	TRBJ1-3	CASSQTGSGNTIYF	TGTGCCAGCAGCCAGACGGGCTCTGGAAACACCATATATTTT
NA	TRBV27	TRBD1	TRBJ1-2	CASSDVDRPNYGYTF	TGTGCCAGCAGTGATGTGGACAGGCCTAACTATGGCTACACCTTC
few	TRBV7-2	NA	TRBJ1-1	CASSLVVGGGGAFF	TGTGCCAGCAGCTTAGTAGTAGGCGGGGGGGGAGCTTTCTTT
NA	TRBV18	TRBD1	TRBJ2-1	CASSPPHSYGTGRNEQFF	TGTGCCAGCTCACCACCGCACTCCTATGGGACAGGGCGGAATGAGCAGTTCTTC
NA	TRBV2	NA	TRBJ1-2	CASRQEGYTF	TGTGCCAGCAGACAGGAAGGCTACACCTTC
NA	TRBV10-1	TRBD1	TRBJ2-5	CASSLDRGQETQYF	TGCGCCAGCAGTCTAGACAGGGGACAAGAGACCCAGTACTTC
NA	TRBV28	NA	TRBJ1-4	CASRSPTGKINEKLFF	TGTGCCAGCAGGTCCCCCACAGGGAAGATAAATGAAAAACTGTTTTTT
NA	TRBV4-1	NA	TRBJ1-3	CASSQGQIPGNTIYF	TGCGCCAGCAGCCAAGGACAGATCCCTGGAAACACCATATATTTT
NA	TRBV28	TRBD1	TRBJ1-5	CASTTTGGGQPQHF	TGTGCCAGCACCACGACAGGGGGGGGTCAGCCCCAGCATTTT
NA	TRBV2	TRBD1	TRBJ2-1	CASSGWLGGQGRRNEQFF	TGTGCCAGCAGTGGGTGGCTAGGGGGACAGGGGAGGAGAAATGAGCAGTTCTTC
NA	TRBV30	TRBD2	TRBJ2-1	CAWSVRLAGDNEQFF	TGTGCCTGGAGTGTACGTCTAGCGGGGGACAATGAGCAGTTCTTC
NA	TRBV18	NA	TRBJ1-1	CATSQGMNTEAFF	TGTGCCACTTCACAGGGAATGAACACTGAAGCTTTCTTT
few	TRBV5-1	TRBD1	TRBJ1-1	CASGGQGANTEAFF	TGCGCCAGCGGAGGACAGGGGGCGAACACTGAAGCTTTCTTT
once	TRBV28	NA	TRBJ1-4	CASSPRSEKLFF	TGTGCCAGCAGCCCACGAAGCGAAAAACTGTTTTTT